Listed below are T cell receptor beta chains from one sample, sequenced in a study of blood T cell repertoires in COVID-19. Using immunoSEQ multiplex PCR, the repertoire was profiled, and TCRdb retains in-frame clones only, with some absent. In the table there are around 160,000 clones, almost 90% of which are singletons. Source material: peripheral blood. These receptors all come from a human donor in a cohort sampled during active COVID-19. The CDR3 runs from the conserved cysteine through the conserved F or W. A D gene is named only where the DNA matches it firmly. Where a row states a size, it is once, few, many or the class of an expanded clone; other rows omit it.

-	once	TRBV4-1	TRBJ2-7	CASSQMADSHEQYF	TGCGCCAGCAGCCAAATGGCGGACTCTCATGAGCAGTACTTC
TRBD1	-	TRBV7-8	TRBJ2-3	CASSPGQGRADTQYF	TGTGCCAGCAGCCCCGGACAGGGCCGAGCAGATACGCAGTATTTT
TRBD2	-	TRBV4-3	TRBJ2-2	CASSQDGGGSRSTGELFF	TGCGCCAGCAGCCAAGACGGGGGGGGCTCCAGATCCACCGGGGAGCTGTTTTTT
TRBD2	-	TRBV4-3	TRBJ2-2	CASSRTSGGQTGELFF	TGCGCCAGCAGCAGGACTAGCGGGGGACAGACCGGGGAGCTGTTTTTT
-	-	TRBV30	TRBJ1-6	CAWARDTYNSPLHF	TGTGCCTGGGCCCGGGACACTTATAATTCACCCCTCCACTTT
TRBD2	-	TRBV7-9	TRBJ2-3	CASSRPGRETTDTQYF	TGTGCCAGCAGCAGGCCTGGGCGGGAGACGACAGATACGCAGTATTTT
-	-	TRBV19	TRBJ2-1	CASSIEVQKYNEQFF	TGTGCCAGTAGTATAGAAGTACAGAAATACAATGAGCAGTTCTTC
-	few	TRBV5-1	TRBJ2-1	CASSLERGALGGEQFF	TGCGCCAGCAGCTTGGAAAGGGGCGCCTTGGGGGGTGAGCAGTTCTTC
-	-	TRBV5-1	TRBJ1-1	CASTRDEGYTEAFF	TGCGCCAGCACCAGAGATGAGGGATACACTGAAGCTTTCTTT
-	-	TRBV4-3	TRBJ2-7	CASSQDRVSHYEQYF	TGCGCCAGCAGCCAAGACAGGGTTTCGCACTACGAGCAGTACTTC
TRBD1	once	TRBV19	TRBJ1-2	CASSTQQGASGGYTF	TGTGCCAGTAGTACCCAACAGGGGGCGAGTGGAGGCTACACCTTC
TRBD2	-	TRBV6-4	TRBJ2-7	CASSDSRREGLRAGVGEQYF	TGTGCCAGCAGTGACTCGAGGCGGGAGGGCCTCCGAGCGGGTGTCGGCGAGCAGTACTTC
TRBD2	-	TRBV27	TRBJ2-1	CATARGGLYNEQFF	TGTGCCACCGCGCGGGGGGGGCTCTACAATGAGCAGTTCTTC
-	few	TRBV7-9	TRBJ2-2	CASSLASGVNTGELFF	TGTGCCAGCAGCTTAGCTTCCGGGGTAAACACCGGGGAGCTGTTTTTT
-	-	TRBV4-2	TRBJ2-1	CASSQSGSWNEQFF	TGTGCCAGCAGCCAATCTGGCTCTTGGAATGAGCAGTTCTTC
-	-	TRBV7-2	TRBJ1-3	CASSLYMAGSGNTIYF	TGTGCCAGCAGCTTATATATGGCGGGCTCTGGAAACACCATATATTTT
TRBD2	-	TRBV4-2	TRBJ2-7	CASSQGGEYGGTIYEQYF	TGTGCCAGCAGCCAAGGAGGGGAGTACGGGGGGACCATCTACGAGCAGTACTTC
-	-	TRBV4-2	TRBJ1-5	CASSQGASYYSNQPQHF	TGTGCCAGCAGCCAAGGGGCCTCGTATTATAGCAATCAGCCCCAGCATTTT
-	-	TRBV28	TRBJ1-3	CASSYFRTVNSGNTIYF	TGTGCCAGCAGTTACTTCAGGACAGTCAACTCTGGAAACACCATATATTTT
TRBD2	-	TRBV7-2	TRBJ2-5	CASRSLAGGGGETQYF	TGTGCCAGCAGAAGCCTAGCGGGGGGAGGCGGCGAGACCCAGTACTTC
-	-	TRBV3-1/TRBV3-2	TRBJ1-2	CASSQDPTRVRSLYGYTF	TGTGCCAGCAGCCAAGATCCAACCAGAGTCCGGAGCCTATATGGCTACACCTTC
-	-	TRBV21-1	TRBJ2-3	CASSKKRPGGAQDTDTQYF	TGTGCCAGCAGCAAAAAGCGCCCCGGGGGGGCCCAGGACACAGATACGCAGTATTTT
-	-	TRBV19	TRBJ2-3	CASRSGIESDTQYF	TGTGCCAGTAGGTCGGGGATTGAGTCAGATACGCAGTATTTT
TRBD1	-	TRBV5-4	TRBJ2-7	CASSLGAPGTVSYEQYF	TGTGCCAGCAGCTTGGGGGCCCCCGGGACAGTCTCCTACGAGCAGTACTTC
TRBD2	-	TRBV5-8	TRBJ2-2	CASSPGLATGELFF	TGTGCCAGCAGTCCGGGACTAGCGACCGGGGAGCTGTTTTTT
-	-	TRBV4-2	TRBJ2-7	CASSQDDRDSATTF	TGTGCCAGCAGCCAAGACGATCGGGACTCGGCGACAACCTTC
TRBD1	-	TRBV5-1	TRBJ1-1	CASRPEMTGRKEAFF	TGCGCCAGCAGGCCCGAGATGACAGGGCGTAAAGAAGCTTTCTTT
TRBD1	once	TRBV11-2	TRBJ2-7	CASSQDRGSYEQYF	TGTGCCAGCAGCCAAGACAGGGGTTCCTACGAGCAGTACTTC
-	-	TRBV3-1/TRBV3-2	TRBJ2-5	CASSQGTQIQETQYF	TGTGCCAGCAGCCAAGGGACACAGATTCAAGAGACCCAGTACTTC
-	-	TRBV6-6	TRBJ1-1	CASTSGRSNMNTEAFF	TGTGCCAGCACCTCAGGGAGGAGTAACATGAACACTGAAGCTTTCTTT